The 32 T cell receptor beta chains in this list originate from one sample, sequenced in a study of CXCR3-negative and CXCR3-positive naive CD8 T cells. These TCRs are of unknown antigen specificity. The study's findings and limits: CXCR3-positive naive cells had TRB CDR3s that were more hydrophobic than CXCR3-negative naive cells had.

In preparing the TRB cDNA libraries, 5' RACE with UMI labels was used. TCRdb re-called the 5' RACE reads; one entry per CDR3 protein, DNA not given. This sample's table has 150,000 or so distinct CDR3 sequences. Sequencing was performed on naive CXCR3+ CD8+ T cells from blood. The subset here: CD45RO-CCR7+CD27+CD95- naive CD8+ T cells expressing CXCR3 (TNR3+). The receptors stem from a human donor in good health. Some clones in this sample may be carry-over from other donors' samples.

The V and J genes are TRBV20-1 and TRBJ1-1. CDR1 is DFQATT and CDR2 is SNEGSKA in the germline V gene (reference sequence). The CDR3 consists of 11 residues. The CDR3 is CSAWTTMGAFF.

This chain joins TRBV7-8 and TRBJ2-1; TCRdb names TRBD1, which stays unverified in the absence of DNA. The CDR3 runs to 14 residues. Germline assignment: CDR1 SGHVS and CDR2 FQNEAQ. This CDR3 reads CASSQGGGAGEQFF.

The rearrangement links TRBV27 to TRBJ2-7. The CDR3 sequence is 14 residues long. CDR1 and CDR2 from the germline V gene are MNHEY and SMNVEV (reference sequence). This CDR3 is CASSLFGLSYEQYF.

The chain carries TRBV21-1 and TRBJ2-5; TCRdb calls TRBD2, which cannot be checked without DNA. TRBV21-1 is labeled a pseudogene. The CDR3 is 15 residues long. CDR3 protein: CASRLGGRVPETQYF.

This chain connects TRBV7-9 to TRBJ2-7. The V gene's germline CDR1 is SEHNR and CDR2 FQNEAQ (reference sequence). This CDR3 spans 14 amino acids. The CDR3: CASSLVDGTYEQYF.

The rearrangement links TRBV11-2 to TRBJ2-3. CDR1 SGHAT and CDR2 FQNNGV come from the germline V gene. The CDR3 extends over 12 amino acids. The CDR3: CASSPTVDTQYF.

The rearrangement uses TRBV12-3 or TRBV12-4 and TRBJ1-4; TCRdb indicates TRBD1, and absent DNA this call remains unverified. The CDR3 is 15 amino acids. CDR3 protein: CASSGTGATNEKLFF.

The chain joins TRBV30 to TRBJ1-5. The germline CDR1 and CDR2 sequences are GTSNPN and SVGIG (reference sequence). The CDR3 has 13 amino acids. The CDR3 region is CAWSGDLSEPQHF.

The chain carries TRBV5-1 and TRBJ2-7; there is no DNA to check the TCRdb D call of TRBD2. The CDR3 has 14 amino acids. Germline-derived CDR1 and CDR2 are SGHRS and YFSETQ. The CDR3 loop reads CASSLELAGYEQYF. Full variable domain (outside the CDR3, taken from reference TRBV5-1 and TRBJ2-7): KAGVTQTPRYLIKTRGQQVTLSCSPISGHRSVSWYQQTPGQGLQFLFEYFSETQRNKGNFPGRFSGRQFSNSRSEMNVSTLELGDSALYLCASSLELAGYEQYFGPGTRLTVT.

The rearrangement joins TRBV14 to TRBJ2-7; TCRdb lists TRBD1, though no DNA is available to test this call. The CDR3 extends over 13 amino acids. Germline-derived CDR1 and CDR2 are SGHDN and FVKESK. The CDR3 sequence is CASSGGFRNEQYF.

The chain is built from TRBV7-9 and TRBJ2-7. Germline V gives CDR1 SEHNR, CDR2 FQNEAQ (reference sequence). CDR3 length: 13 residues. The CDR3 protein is CASSQGSSYEQYF. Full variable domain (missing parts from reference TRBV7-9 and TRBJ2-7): DTGVSQNPRHKITKRGQNVTFRCDPISEHNRLYWYRQTLGQGPEFLTYFQNEAQLEKSRLLSDRFSAERPKGSFSTLEIQRTEQGDSAMYLCASSQGSSYEQYFGPGTRLTVT.

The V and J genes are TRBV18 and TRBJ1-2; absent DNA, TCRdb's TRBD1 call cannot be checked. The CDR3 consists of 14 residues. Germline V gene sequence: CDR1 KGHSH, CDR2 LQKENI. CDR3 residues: CASSPPIGADGYTF. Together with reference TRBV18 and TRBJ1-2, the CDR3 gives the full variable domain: NAGVMQNPRHLVRRRGQEARLRCSPMKGHSHVYWYRQLPEEGLKFMVYLQKENIIDESGMPKERFSAEFPKEGPSILRIQQVVRGDSAAYFCASSPPIGADGYTFGSGTRLTVV.

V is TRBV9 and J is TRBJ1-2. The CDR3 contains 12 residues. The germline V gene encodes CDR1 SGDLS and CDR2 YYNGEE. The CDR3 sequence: CASSGESECYTF.

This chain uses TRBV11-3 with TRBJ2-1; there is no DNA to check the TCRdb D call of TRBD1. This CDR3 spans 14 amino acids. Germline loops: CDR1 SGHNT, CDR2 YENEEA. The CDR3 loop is CASSLRTGGNEQFF.

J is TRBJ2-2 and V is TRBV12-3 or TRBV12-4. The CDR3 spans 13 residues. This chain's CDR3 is CASSLGQVTELFF.

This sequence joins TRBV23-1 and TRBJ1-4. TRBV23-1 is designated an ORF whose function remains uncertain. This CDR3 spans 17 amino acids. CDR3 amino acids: CASSQLRWSQADEKLFF.

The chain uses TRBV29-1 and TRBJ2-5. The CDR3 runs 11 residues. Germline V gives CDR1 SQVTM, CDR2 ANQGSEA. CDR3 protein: CSVEDPIAQYF. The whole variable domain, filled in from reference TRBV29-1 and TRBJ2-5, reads SAVISQKPSRDICQRGTSLTIQCQVDSQVTMMFWYRQQPGQSLTLIATANQGSEATYESGFVIDKFPISRPNLTFSTLTVSNMSPEDSSIYLCSVEDPIAQYFGPGTRLLVL.

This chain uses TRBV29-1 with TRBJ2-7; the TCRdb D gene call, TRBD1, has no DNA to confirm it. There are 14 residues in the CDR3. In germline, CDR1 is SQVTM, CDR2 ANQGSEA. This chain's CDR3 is CSVETGLTGDEQYF.

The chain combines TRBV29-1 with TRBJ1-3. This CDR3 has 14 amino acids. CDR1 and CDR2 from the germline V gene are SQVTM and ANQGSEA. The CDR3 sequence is CSVAEGISGNTIYF.

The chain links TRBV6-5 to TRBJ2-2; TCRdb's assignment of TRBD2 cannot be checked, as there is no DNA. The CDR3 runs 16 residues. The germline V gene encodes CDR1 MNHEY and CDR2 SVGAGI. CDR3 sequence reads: CASSYEGGGNTGELFF.

CDR3 amino acids: CASSNGVSYEQYF. The genes are TRBV5-6 and TRBJ2-7. Germline CDR1 and CDR2: SGHDT and YYEEEE. The CDR3 sequence is 13 residues long.

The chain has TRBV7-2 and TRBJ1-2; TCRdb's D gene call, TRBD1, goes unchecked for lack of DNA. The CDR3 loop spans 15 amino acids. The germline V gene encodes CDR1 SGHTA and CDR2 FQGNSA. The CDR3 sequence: CASSSWRGLGYGYTF.

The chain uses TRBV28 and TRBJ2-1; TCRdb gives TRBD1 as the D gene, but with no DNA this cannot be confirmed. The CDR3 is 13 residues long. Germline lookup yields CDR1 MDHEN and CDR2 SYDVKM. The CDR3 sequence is CASSPAWDNEQFF.

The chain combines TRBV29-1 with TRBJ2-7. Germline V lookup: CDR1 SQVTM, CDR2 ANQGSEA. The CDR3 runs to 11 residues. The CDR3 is CSVDHNYEQYF.

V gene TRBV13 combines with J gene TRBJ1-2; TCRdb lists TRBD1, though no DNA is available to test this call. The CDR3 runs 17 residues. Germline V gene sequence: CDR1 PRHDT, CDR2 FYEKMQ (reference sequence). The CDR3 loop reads CASSMWTGRDVGYGYTF.

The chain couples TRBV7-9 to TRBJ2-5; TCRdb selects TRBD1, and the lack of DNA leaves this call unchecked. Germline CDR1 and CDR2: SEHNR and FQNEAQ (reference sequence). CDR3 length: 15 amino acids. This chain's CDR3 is CASSRGTGNQETQYF.

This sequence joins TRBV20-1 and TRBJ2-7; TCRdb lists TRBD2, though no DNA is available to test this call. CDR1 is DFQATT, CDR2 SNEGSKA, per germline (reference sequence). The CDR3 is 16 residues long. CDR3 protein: CSARALAGVRLYEQYF.

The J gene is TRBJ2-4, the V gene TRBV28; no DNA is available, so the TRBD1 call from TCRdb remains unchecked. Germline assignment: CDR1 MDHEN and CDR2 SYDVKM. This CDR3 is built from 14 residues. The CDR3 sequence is CASSSLPAEDIQYF.

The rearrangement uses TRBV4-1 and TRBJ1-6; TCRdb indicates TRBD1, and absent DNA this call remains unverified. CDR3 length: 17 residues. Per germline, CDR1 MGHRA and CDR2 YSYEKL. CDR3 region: CASREKDGWGYNSPLHF.

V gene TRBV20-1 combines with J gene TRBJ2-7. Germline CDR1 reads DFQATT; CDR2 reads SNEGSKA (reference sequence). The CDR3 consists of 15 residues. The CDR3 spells CSARDRRSGPYEQYF.

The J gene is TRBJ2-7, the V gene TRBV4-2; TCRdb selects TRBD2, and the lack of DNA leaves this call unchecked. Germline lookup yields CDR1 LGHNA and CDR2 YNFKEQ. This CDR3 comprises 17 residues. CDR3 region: CASSQEEGTGGSYEQYF.

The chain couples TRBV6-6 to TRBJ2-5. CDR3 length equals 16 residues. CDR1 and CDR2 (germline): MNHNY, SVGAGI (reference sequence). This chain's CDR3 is CASSYSLFGVQETQYF.